This T cell receptor beta chain derives from a study of regulatory T cells in long-lasting Graves disease. Time point: newly diagnosed GD, antithyroid drugs for less than 3 months. RNA from PBMCs was the source of the TCR library. Through Arm-PCR of CDR3 regions and iRepertoire HTBI primers, TCR beta libraries were built. MiXCR was run by TCRdb on the multiplex PCR reads, yielding one entry per CDR3 protein. The sample has around 420,000 distinct CDR3 sequences, 15% seen once; the top ten hold 20% to 25%. The source material was peripheral blood mononuclear cells (PBMCs), sampled at new diagnosis, from a patient treated with antithyroid drugs. This sequence was found in a female donor with Graves disease.

In DNA, the CDR3 is TGCAGCGCCCGGATAGCGGGGGTATACAATGAGCAGTTCTTC. Amino acids: CSARIAGVYNEQFF. This chain connects TRBV29-1 to TRBJ2-1; 9 bases agree with TRBD2. The germline V gene has CDR1 SQVTM and CDR2 ANQGSEA. V dropped 7 bases and J dropped 4; count of bases not matched to a gene: 8. The length of the CDR3 is 14 residues.